Detailed here is one T cell receptor (beta chain). Its antigen remains undetermined. No qualities accompany the bases; no much larger clone lies one base away. The protocol used for the library was 5' RACE. Sequenced on an Illumina HiSeq 2000. A universal primer binding site was introduced by template switching, and a unique molecular identifier was present in the final cDNA, enabling accurate counting of TCR cDNA molecules. First-strand cDNA for TCR alpha and beta chains was synthesized from specific primers in the conserved constant-segment region. To control for contamination, every cDNA library carried two barcodes: a SMART-Mk sample barcode plus Illumina barcodes. TruSeq adapter sequences, together with Illumina sample barcodes, were added in two successive PCR steps. The TCR alpha and beta cDNA libraries were sequenced on the Illumina HiSeq platform using custom primers. The original methods were these. Unique molecular identifiers were extracted from raw reads with MiGEC, and CDR3 positions were determined with MiXCR. For each individual, recombination models were inferred using an EM algorithm with the repgenHMM and IGoR tools. The tcR package in R was used for shared clonotype analysis, with sharing normalized by the product of cloneset sizes. To study raw recombination without the effects of thymic and clonal selection, out-of-frame nonproductive sequences were analyzed. TCRdb cleaned the public reads at Q25 with fastp, built clones with MiXCR and kept in-frame beta chains. All rows with the same CDR3 protein become a single entry with the most common DNA and genes. The V and J calls here are based on TCRdb, not the publication. A total of fewer than 550,000 distinct CDR3 sequences appear in this sample, about 13% of them only once. The ten largest clones take up approximately 0.98% of the sample.

All donors were healthy Caucasians. Three pairs of female monozygotic twins, all aged about 18 to 29 years, made up the twin cohort. CD4+ and CD8+ T cell populations were isolated with positive isolation kits from Invitrogen. The data stem from a study of identical twins (dated by TCRdb to 2016 to 2017). In terms of the full investigation: TCR alpha and beta repertoires from monozygotic twins, unrelated adults of various ages and cord blood were deep-sequenced to test whether fetal clonotypes persist. To rule out contamination, the twin experiments were replicated at different times with different library preparation protocols.

The study at large found these results: Zero-insertion analyses could be partly confounded by invariant T cells such as MAIT and iNKT, though diverse VJ usage argued against such confounding for most clonotypes. Fewer insertions were carried by abundant cord blood beta clonotypes, a similar but weaker trend appeared in young adult naive repertoires, and no such trend appeared in memory repertoires. In monozygotic twins, recombination models systematically underestimated out-of-frame TCR alpha sharing, but the models matched the sharing seen between unrelated individuals. Because the same donors could not be followed over many years, the conclusions depended on cross-sectional statistical analysis. A weaker excess of twin sharing was found in beta out-of-frame sequences because the signal-to-noise ratio was lowered by fewer shared sequences. Compared with coincidental sharing between unrelated individuals, an excess of low generation-probability sequences was observed among out-of-frame TCR alpha sequences shared between twins.

Trimming costs V 7 bases and J 9 bases, and their ends lie 16 bases apart. CDR1 SNHLY and CDR2 FYNNEI were looked up in the germline V gene. The CDR3 sequence holds 14 residues, the cysteine and phenylalanine included. The sequence is cut down to CDR3 DNA, 42 bases in frame from base 1. The sample also formed part of further work on yellow fever vaccine responses in identical twins. The second publication reports: The authors reported that the T cell response to vaccination in identical twins appeared partly convergent and partly personalized. In the study, vaccine-responding T cell clones were precisely tracked in identical twins.

Sequencing was carried out using CD4+ T cells sorted from blood. This receptor was obtained from a woman aged 18 to 35 in good health. Here the chain combines TRBV2 and TRBJ1-6; matching of 5 bases hints at TRBD1 as the D gene. The CDR3 loop reads CASMQGLHGSPLHF. The base sequence is TGTGCCAGCATGCAGGGCCTACACGGTTCACCCCTCCACTTT.